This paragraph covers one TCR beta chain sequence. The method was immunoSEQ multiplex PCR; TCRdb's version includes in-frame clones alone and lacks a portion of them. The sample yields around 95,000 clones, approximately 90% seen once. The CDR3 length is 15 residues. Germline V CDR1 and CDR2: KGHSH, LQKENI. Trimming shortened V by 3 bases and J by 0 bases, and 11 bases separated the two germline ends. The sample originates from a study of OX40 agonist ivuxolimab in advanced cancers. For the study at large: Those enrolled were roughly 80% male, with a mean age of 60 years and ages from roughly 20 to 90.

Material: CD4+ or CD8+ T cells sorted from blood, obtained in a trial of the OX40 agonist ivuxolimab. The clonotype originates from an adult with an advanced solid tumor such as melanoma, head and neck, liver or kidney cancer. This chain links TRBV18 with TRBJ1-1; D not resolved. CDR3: CASSPGLDLNTEAFF. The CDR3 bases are TGTGCCAGCTCACCCGGGCTAGATCTGAACACTGAAGCTTTCTTT.